This T cell receptor beta chain was recorded in a study of post-analysis software for immune sequencing data. The CDR3 has 13 residues. Per germline, CDR1 DFQATT and CDR2 SNEGSKA (reference sequence). V was cut by 6 bases and J by 2 bases, with 12 bases left in between. General study points: People with multiple sclerosis had a significantly lower normalized Chao1 diversity than controls did. Elevated frequency relative to controls characterized several TRBV segments in patients, TRBV5-6, TRBV5-1 and TRBV20-1 among them.

Presence of unique molecular identifiers characterized the TCR beta cDNA libraries. T cells, about 0.85 to 11 million of them, yielded approximately 530,000 cDNA molecules. Each CDR3 protein is one row after TCRdb ran MiXCR on the PCR reads. The sample has hundreds of thousands of distinct CDR3 sequences, about 44% seen once. As to this clonotype: The antigen is unknown.

The sample consisted of blood. The receptor was derived from a girl aged 5-17 years with multiple sclerosis. This chain links TRBV20-1 with TRBJ2-3; the D is unclear. The CDR3 reads CSAHVDDTDTQYF. For the CDR3, the DNA is TGCAGTGCCCATGTGGACGACACAGATACGCAGTATTTT.